This is a list of T cell receptor beta chains from one sample in a study of OX40 agonist ivuxolimab in advanced cancers. Only in-frame clones appear in the TCRdb table, and some are missing; sequencing was by immunoSEQ multiplex PCR. Of about 64,000 clones detected, 84% appear once; the ten largest clones hold roughly 2.1%. The source material was CD4+ or CD8+ T cells sorted from blood, sampled in a trial of the OX40 agonist ivuxolimab. These receptors were taken from an adult with an advanced solid tumor such as melanoma, head and neck, liver or kidney cancer. Each CDR3 is given with its conserved first and last residue. The D gene is left open where the match is weak. The size field is filled for only some rows; it gives once, few, many or a size class.

D gene: NA
V gene: TRBV5-4
J gene: TRBJ2-5
CDR3 length: 12
clone size: NA
CDR3 DNA: TGTGCCACGACCCGGAGTGAAGAGACCCAGTACTTC
CDR3 protein: CATTRSEETQYF

D gene: NA
V gene: TRBV6-5
J gene: TRBJ1-2
CDR3 length: 14
clone size: NA
CDR3 DNA: TGTGCCAGCAGTTACGATCGGGTTGGAGATGGCTACACCTTC
CDR3 protein: CASSYDRVGDGYTF

D gene: NA
V gene: TRBV9
J gene: TRBJ2-1
CDR3 length: 17
clone size: NA
CDR3 DNA: TGTGCCAGCAGCGCCCTTCCGGGAGAGAGCTCCTACAATGAGCAGTTCTTC
CDR3 protein: CASSALPGESSYNEQFF

D gene: TRBD2
V gene: TRBV5-4
J gene: TRBJ2-5
CDR3 length: 15
clone size: NA
CDR3 DNA: TGTGCCAGCACCCCGGGAGGTAGCGAAGTGCAGACCCAGTACTTC
CDR3 protein: CASTPGGSEVQTQYF

D gene: NA
V gene: TRBV29-1
J gene: TRBJ2-1
CDR3 length: 15
clone size: once
CDR3 DNA: TGCAGCGTTGGCCTGGGCGGATACTCCTACAATGAGCAGTTCTTC
CDR3 protein: CSVGLGGYSYNEQFF

D gene: NA
V gene: TRBV6-5
J gene: TRBJ1-2
CDR3 length: 13
clone size: NA
CDR3 DNA: TGTGCCAGCAGTTACCCCCCAGGGCTGGAATACACCTTC
CDR3 protein: CASSYPPGLEYTF

D gene: NA
V gene: TRBV18
J gene: TRBJ2-2
CDR3 length: 12
clone size: NA
CDR3 DNA: TGTGCCAGCTCACCGGAAACCGGGGAGCTGTTTTTT
CDR3 protein: CASSPETGELFF

D gene: TRBD1
V gene: TRBV29-1
J gene: TRBJ2-7
CDR3 length: 15
clone size: NA
CDR3 DNA: TGCAGCACCACTTCTACCGGGACAGGGGTTAGCAAGCAGTACTTC
CDR3 protein: CSTTSTGTGVSKQYF

D gene: NA
V gene: TRBV19
J gene: TRBJ2-5
CDR3 length: 15
clone size: NA
CDR3 DNA: TGTGCCAGTAGTAACCCCAGGGCGGGGAGAGAGACCCAGTACTTC
CDR3 protein: CASSNPRAGRETQYF

D gene: TRBD1
V gene: TRBV29-1
J gene: TRBJ1-5
CDR3 length: 14
clone size: once
CDR3 DNA: TGCAGCGTCGCGACAGGGGGAAGCAATCAGCCCCAGCATTTT
CDR3 protein: CSVATGGSNQPQHF

D gene: NA
V gene: TRBV6-6
J gene: TRBJ2-2
CDR3 length: 13
clone size: NA
CDR3 DNA: TGTGCCAGCAGTTACCCAGACTACGGGGAGCTGTTTTTT
CDR3 protein: CASSYPDYGELFF